This TCR beta chain was captured by sequencing in a study of cytomegalovirus exposure and HLA in healthy donors. With respect to this clone: The antigen remains undetermined.

Regarding the study as a whole: The productive fraction for most TCR beta V segments was about 87% or about 30% in an earlier analysis. After further analysis at a later stage, under 20,000 TCR beta sequences were associated with HLA alleles at 0.05 false discovery rate. As a later analysis showed, several of the most significant clusters appeared to be linked to common viral pathogens.

The PCR used 60 Vbeta and 13 Jbeta primers. Source study methods: Later reanalysis found around 80 million unique TCR beta chains, around 9.9 million of them shared. The repertoire was sequenced with immunoSEQ multiplex PCR; TCRdb's copy has only in-frame clones and lacks some. The V and J calls and the clone size are those of that table, but D and trimming were determined from the DNA. There are roughly 120,000 clones in the sample; around 73% occur only once, and under 5.5% lies in the top ten. The CDR3 is 15 amino acids. V shed 0 bases and J shed 3 bases, with 12 bases lying between them. The V gene's germline CDR1 is SGHDT and CDR2 YYEEEE.

Material: PBMCs. The clonotype was recovered from a man in his sixties in good health and CMV-seropositive. J is TRBJ2-5 and V is TRBV5-6; maybe TRBD2 (7 bases). The CDR3 DNA reads TGTGCCAGCAGCTTGGTTGGCGGGGGCGAAGAGACCCAGTACTTC. It encodes CASSLVGGGEETQYF.